This TCR beta chain stems from a study of blood T cell repertoires in COVID-19. Sequenced by immunoSEQ multiplex PCR; TCRdb stores in-frame clones only, minus some. The table includes a few hundred thousand clones, 90% detected once. Per the germline V gene, CDR1 is MNHEY and CDR2 is SVGEGT. This CDR3 is 16 amino acids long. V lost 2 bases to trimming and J lost 0 bases, with 11 bases between them. Seattle patients were enrolled while actively infected and followed longitudinally. Sequenced: peripheral blood. This receptor was identified in a woman aged 55-70 years with COVID-19, enrolled during active disease. The chain joins TRBV6-2 or TRBV6-3 to TRBJ1-5; possibly TRBD1 for D (5 bases). CDR3 nucleotide sequence: TGTGCCAGCAGTTACATGACAGCATATAGCAATCAGCCCCAGCATTTT. It encodes CASSYMTAYSNQPQHF.